The present T cell receptor beta chain was sequenced within a study of cytomegalovirus exposure and HLA in healthy donors. 13 Jbeta primers and 60 Vbeta primers were used for the PCR. Only in-frame clones appear in the TCRdb table, and some are missing; sequencing was by immunoSEQ multiplex PCR. The sample holds under 100,000 clones, 10% seen once. Sequences were obtained from PBMCs. The origin of this receptor is a man between 60 and 75 years old in good health and CMV-seropositive.

The CDR3 nucleotides are TGTGCCAGCAGTCCGGGACTAGCGGAAGAGACCCAGTACTTC. This encodes CASSPGLAEETQYF. The genes are TRBV6-5 and TRBJ2-5; 11 bases match TRBD2. The J segment lost 3 bases and the V segment lost 5 bases, leaving 2 bases of the junction unmatched. This CDR3 has 14 amino acids. CDR1 is MNHEY, CDR2 SVGAGI, per germline.